The entry below gives a single TCR beta chain sequence along with its context. The data stem from a study of blood T cell repertoires in COVID-19. Whole-study context: From the United States, Italy and Spain came samples of acute and convalescent COVID-19. The cDNA or gDNA used as material had been derived from T cells, B-cell-depleted T cells, or PBMCs.

Under the authors' procedure: Nucleated cell number was recorded as an estimate derived from reference gene primer amplification. Repertoires were generated with immunoSEQ multiplex PCR, while TCRdb's copy carries only in-frame clones and drops some. The V and J calls and clone size come from that table; D and trimming were worked out from the DNA. The table records about 440,000 clones, roughly 89% of them present only once. Trimming shortened V by 6 bases and J by 4 bases, and 7 bases separated the two germline ends. CDR3 length: 11 residues. Germline CDR1 reads MNHEY; CDR2 reads SVGAGI. Sequencing was performed on peripheral blood. This receptor was identified in a woman in her 30s with acute or convalescent COVID-19. The chain couples TRBV6-5 to TRBJ2-7; no clear D. DNA of the CDR3: TGTGCCAGCAGGAATCTATACGAGCAGTACTTC. Translating gives CASRNLYEQYF.